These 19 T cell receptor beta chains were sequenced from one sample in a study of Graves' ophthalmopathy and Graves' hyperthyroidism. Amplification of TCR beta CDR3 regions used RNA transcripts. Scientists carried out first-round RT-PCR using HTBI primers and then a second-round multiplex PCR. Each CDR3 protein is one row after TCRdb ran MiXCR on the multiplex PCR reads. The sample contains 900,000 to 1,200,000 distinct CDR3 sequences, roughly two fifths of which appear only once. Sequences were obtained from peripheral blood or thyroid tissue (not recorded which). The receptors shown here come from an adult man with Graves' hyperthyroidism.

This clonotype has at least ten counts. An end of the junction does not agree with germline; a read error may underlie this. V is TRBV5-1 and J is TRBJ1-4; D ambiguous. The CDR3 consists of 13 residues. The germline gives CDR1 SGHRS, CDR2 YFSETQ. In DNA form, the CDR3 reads TGCGCCAGCAGCTCGGAAGCTTTTGAAAGACTGTTTTTT. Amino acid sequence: CASSSEAFERLFF.

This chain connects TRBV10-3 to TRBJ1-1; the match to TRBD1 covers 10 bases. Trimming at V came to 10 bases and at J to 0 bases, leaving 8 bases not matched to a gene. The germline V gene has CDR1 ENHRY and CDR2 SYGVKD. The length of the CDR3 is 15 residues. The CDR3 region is CATKGTGVMNTEAFF. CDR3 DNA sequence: TGTGCCACCAAGGGGACAGGGGTCATGAACACTGAAGCTTTCTTT.

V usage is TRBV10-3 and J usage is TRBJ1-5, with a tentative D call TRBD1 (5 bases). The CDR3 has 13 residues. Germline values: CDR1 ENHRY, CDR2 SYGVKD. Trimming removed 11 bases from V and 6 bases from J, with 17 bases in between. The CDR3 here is CAPRDRQLQPQHF. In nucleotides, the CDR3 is TGTGCCCCAAGGGACCGACAGCTTCAGCCCCAGCATTTT.

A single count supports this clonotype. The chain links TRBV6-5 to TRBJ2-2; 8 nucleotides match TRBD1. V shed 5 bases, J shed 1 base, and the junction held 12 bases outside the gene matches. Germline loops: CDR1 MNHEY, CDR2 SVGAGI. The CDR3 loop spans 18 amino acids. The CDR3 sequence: CASSEYDGTGMNTGELFF. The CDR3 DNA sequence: TGTGCCAGCAGTGAATACGACGGGACAGGCATGAACACCGGGGAGCTGTTTTTT.

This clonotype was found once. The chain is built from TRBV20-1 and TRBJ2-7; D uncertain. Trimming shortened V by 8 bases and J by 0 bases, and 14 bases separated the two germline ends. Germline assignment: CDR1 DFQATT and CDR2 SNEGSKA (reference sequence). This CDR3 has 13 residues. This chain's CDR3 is CSIVGQASYEQYF. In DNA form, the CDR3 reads TGCAGTATCGTCGGGCAGGCCTCCTACGAGCAGTACTTC.

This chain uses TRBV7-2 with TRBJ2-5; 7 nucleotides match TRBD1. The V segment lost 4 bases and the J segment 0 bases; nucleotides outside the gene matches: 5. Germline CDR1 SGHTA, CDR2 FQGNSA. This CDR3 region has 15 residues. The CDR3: CASSSLDRHQETQYF. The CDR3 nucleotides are TGTGCCAGCAGCTCGCTGGACAGGCACCAAGAGACCCAGTACTTC.

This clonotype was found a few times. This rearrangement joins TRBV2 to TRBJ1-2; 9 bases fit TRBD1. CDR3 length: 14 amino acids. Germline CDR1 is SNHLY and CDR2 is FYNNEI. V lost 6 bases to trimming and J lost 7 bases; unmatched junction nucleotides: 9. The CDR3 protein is CASRTVTGGTGYTF. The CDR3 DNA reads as TGTGCCAGCAGGACGGTGACAGGGGGTACTGGCTACACCTTC.

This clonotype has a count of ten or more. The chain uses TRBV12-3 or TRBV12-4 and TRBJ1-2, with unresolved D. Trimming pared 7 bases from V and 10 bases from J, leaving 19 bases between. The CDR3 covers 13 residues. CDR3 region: CASTFPGSPDYTF. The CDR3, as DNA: TGTGCCAGCACCTTCCCCGGGAGCCCCGACTACACCTTC.

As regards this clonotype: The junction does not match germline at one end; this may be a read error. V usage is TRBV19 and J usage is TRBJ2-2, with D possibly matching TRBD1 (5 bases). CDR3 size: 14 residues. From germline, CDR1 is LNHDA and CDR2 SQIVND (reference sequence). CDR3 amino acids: CASSLDSYTGELFF. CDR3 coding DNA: TGTGCCAGTAGTCTAGACAGCTACACCGGGGAGCTGTTTTTT.

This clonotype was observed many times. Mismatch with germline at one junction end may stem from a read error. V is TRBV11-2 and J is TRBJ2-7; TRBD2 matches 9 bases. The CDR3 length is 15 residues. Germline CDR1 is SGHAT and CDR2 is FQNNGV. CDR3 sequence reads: CASSLVSGSSYEQYF. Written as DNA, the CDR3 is TGCGCCAGCAGCTTGGTTAGCGGGAGTTCCTACGAGCAGTACTTC.

This chain's CDR3 is CSAQHRLAGTYEQYF. The CDR3 bases are TGCAGTGCACAACATCGTCTAGCGGGGACCTACGAGCAGTACTTC. The chain is built from TRBV20-1 and TRBJ2-7; 9 bases are shared with TRBD2. CDR1 is DFQATT and CDR2 is SNEGSKA in the germline V gene (reference sequence). V shed 6 bases and J 2 bases; nucleotides not matched to a gene: 11. This CDR3 is 15 amino acids long.

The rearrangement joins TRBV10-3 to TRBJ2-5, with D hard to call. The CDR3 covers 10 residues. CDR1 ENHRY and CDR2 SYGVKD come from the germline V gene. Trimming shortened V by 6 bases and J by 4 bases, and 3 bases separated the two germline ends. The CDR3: CAIRRETQYF. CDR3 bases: TGTGCCATCAGGCGAGAGACCCAGTACTTC.

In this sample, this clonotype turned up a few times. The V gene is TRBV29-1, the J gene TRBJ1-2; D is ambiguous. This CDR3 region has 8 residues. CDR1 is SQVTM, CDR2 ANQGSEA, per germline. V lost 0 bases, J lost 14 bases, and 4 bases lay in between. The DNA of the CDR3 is TGCAGCGTTGAAGAAGCGACCTTC. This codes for CSVEEATF.

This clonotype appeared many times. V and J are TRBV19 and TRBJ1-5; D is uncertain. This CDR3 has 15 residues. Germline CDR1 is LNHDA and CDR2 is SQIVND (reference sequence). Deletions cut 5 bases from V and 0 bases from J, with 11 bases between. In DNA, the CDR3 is TGTGCCAGTAGTTCTAGAACAGATAGCAATCAGCCCCAGCATTTT. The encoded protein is CASSSRTDSNQPQHF. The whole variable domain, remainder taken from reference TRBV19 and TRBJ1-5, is DGGITQSPKYLFRKEGQNVTLSCEQNLNHDAMYWYRQDPGQGLRLIYYSQIVNDFQKGDIAEGYSVSREKKESFPLTVTSAQKNPTAFYLCASSSRTDSNQPQHFGDGTRLSIL.

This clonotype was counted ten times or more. This CDR3 is CASSLDRDRETQYF. CDR3 DNA: TGTGCCAGCAGCCTCGACAGGGATCGAGAGACCCAGTACTTC. This rearrangement joins TRBV7-9 to TRBJ2-5; 7 nucleotides match TRBD1. This CDR3 is 14 amino acids long. V gave up 5 bases and J gave up 4 bases; unmatched junction bases: 7. CDR1 is SEHNR and CDR2 is FQNEAQ in the germline V gene (reference sequence).

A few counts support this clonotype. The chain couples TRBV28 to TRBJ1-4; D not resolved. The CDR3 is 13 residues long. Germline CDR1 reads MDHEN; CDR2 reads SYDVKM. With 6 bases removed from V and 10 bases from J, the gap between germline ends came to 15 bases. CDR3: CASSSSGEVKLFF. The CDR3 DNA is TGTGCCAGCAGCTCCTCCGGGGAAGTAAAACTGTTTTTT.

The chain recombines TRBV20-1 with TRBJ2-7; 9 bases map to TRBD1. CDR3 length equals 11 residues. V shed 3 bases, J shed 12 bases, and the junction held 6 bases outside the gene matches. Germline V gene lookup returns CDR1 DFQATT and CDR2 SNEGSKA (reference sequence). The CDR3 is CSASGTGRPYF. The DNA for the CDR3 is TGCAGTGCTAGCGGGACAGGGAGACCGTACTTC.

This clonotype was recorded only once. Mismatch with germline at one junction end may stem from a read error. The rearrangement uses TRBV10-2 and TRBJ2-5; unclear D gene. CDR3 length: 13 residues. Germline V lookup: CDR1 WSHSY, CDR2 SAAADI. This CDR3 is CASRRAAGETQYF. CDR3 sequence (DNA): TGTGCCAGCAGGAGAGCAGCTGGTGAGACCCAGTACTTC.

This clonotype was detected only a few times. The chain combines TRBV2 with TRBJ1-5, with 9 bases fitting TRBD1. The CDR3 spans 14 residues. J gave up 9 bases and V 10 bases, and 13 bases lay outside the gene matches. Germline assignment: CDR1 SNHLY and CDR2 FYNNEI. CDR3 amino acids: CAKKGTGYQGPQHF. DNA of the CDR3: TGTGCCAAGAAGGGGACAGGGTACCAGGGGCCCCAGCATTTT. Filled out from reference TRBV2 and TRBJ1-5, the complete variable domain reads EPEVTQTPSHQVTQMGQEVILRCVPISNHLYFYWYRQILGQKVEFLVSFYNNEISEKSEIFDDQFSVERPDGSNFTLKIRSTKLEDSAMYFCAKKGTGYQGPQHFGDGTRLSIL.